Below, 21 T cell receptor beta chains from the same sample are listed, as sequenced in a study of patients and donors after allogeneic stem cell transplantation. TCRdb independently ran MiXCR on the RT-PCR reads; one entry per CDR3 protein. Seen here are approximately 170,000 distinct CDR3 sequences, 24% observed once, and the top ten hold 25% to 30%. Source material: blood, either unsorted or a sorted T cell fraction (not recorded which). These receptors came from a human donor who was either an allogeneic HSCT recipient or a stem cell or donor lymphocyte infusion donor (not recorded which). It is not recorded whose cells these are; they may come from a transplant donor.

V is TRBV10-3 and J is TRBJ1-2, with D uncertain. The germline CDR1 and CDR2 sequences are ENHRY and SYGVKD. CDR3 size: 15 residues. Trimming left V 3 bases short and J 2 bases short, with 13 bases between. The CDR3 sequence: CAISDRILGNYGYTF. The CDR3 bases are TGTGCCATCAGTGATCGGATCCTAGGGAACTATGGCTACACCTTC.

This chain connects TRBV7-2 to TRBJ1-6; a possible D gene is TRBD1 (6 bases). Looked up from germline, CDR1 is SGHTA and CDR2 is FQGNSA. This CDR3 has 12 residues. Deletions cut 5 bases from V and 13 bases from J, with 12 bases between. The CDR3 coding sequence is TGTGCCAGCAGCCTTCGGGGGCTGCCCCTCCACTTT. This encodes CASSLRGLPLHF.

The V gene is TRBV7-9, the J gene TRBJ1-5; a possible D gene is TRBD1 (5 bases). Between the trimmed V and J ends, which lost 3 bases and 7 bases, there was a span of 7 bases. Germline lookup yields CDR1 SEHNR and CDR2 FQNEAQ (reference sequence). This CDR3 spans 12 amino acids. The CDR3: CASSFGGQPQHF. CDR3 DNA: TGTGCCAGCAGCTTTGGGGGGCAGCCCCAGCATTTT.

The chain is built from TRBV5-1 and TRBJ2-3, with D hard to call. Trimming took off 4 bases at V and 5 bases at J, with 8 bases between the two ends. This CDR3 is built from 12 residues. Germline assignment: CDR1 SGHRS and CDR2 YFSETQ. The CDR3 DNA sequence: TGCGCCAGCAGCCGGACCGAAGATACGCAGTATTTT. Translated, it gives CASSRTEDTQYF.

V and J are TRBV20-1 and TRBJ2-3; 14 bases align to TRBD2. Germline V gene data show CDR1 as DFQATT and CDR2 as SNEGSKA (reference sequence). The junction had 9 bases not matched to a gene; V was cut back by 1 base and J by 0 bases. There are 19 residues in the CDR3. The CDR3 bases are TGCAGTGCTAGAGGACTAGCGGGAGGGCCCGGGGTAAGCACAGATACGCAGTATTTT. This encodes CSARGLAGGPGVSTDTQYF.

This chain links TRBV18 with TRBJ1-1; D gene uncertain. The V end was cut by 6 bases, the J end by 0 bases, with 11 bases between. The CDR3 runs 14 residues. Per the germline V gene, CDR1 is KGHSH and CDR2 is LQKENI. CDR3 DNA sequence: TGTGCCAGCTCCCTTGTCGGGCTGAACACTGAAGCTTTCTTT. Amino acids: CASSLVGLNTEAFF.

This chain links TRBV19 with TRBJ2-7; D may be TRBD1 or TRBD2 (5 bases each). The germline V gene encodes CDR1 LNHDA and CDR2 SQIVND (reference sequence). The CDR3 consists of 14 residues. Trimming stripped 6 bases from V and 5 bases from J, with 17 bases between. The CDR3: CASSSRDGTDEQYF. CDR3 sequence (DNA): TGTGCCAGTAGCAGTCGGGACGGTACCGACGAGCAGTACTTC. Full variable domain (missing parts from reference TRBV19 and TRBJ2-7): DGGITQSPKYLFRKEGQNVTLSCEQNLNHDAMYWYRQDPGQGLRLIYYSQIVNDFQKGDIAEGYSVSREKKESFPLTVTSAQKNPTAFYLCASSSRDGTDEQYFGPGTRLTVT.

This sequence joins TRBV21-1 and TRBJ2-2; the table's D call, TRBD1, has no DNA check behind it. TRBV21-1 is termed a pseudogene. The CDR3 has 16 amino acids. The CDR3 DNA reads TGTGCCAGCAGCAAAAACCCCCTTCTAGCGATCGGGGAGCTGTTTTTT. Translated: CASSKNPLLAIGELFF.

V and J are TRBV11-2 and TRBJ1-5, with D perhaps matching TRBD1 (5 bases). This CDR3 comprises 14 residues. Germline CDR1 reads SGHAT; CDR2 reads FQNNGV. V was shortened by 0 bases and J by 2 bases, with 5 bases between the two germline ends. CDR3 nucleotide sequence: TGTGCCAGCAGCTTAGACAGGGGCAATCAGCCCCAGCATTTT. It specifies CASSLDRGNQPQHF.

This clonotype was observed a handful of times. The chain employs TRBV7-9 and TRBJ2-7; TRBD1 aligns across 11 bases. V was clipped by 3 bases and J by 5 bases; unmatched bases: 6. This CDR3 has 15 residues. Germline V CDR1 and CDR2: SEHNR, FQNEAQ (reference sequence). CDR3 region: CASSFRGQGVDEQYF. The CDR3 DNA follows: TGTGCCAGCAGCTTTAGGGGACAGGGGGTGGACGAGCAGTACTTC.

This clonotype was observed a few times. The chain employs TRBV12-3 or TRBV12-4 and TRBJ1-1, with D tentatively TRBD1 (5 bases). The V end lost 11 bases, the J end lost 10 bases, and 20 bases lay between the germline ends. The CDR3 totals 12 residues. The CDR3 coding sequence is TGTGCCTGCGGGGAAAGGGGTTCCGGAGCTTTCTTT. Translated, it gives CACGERGSGAFF.

The chain joins TRBV7-9 to TRBJ2-1; unclear D gene. The CDR3 has 16 amino acids. V was cut by 4 bases and J by 4 bases, with 17 bases left in between. Germline V gene data show CDR1 as SEHNR and CDR2 as FQNEAQ (reference sequence). The CDR3 sequence: CASSSSSSGRYNEQFF. The DNA of the CDR3 is TGTGCCAGCAGCTCATCCTCATCTGGACGATACAATGAGCAGTTCTTC.

J is TRBJ2-3 and V is TRBV5-1; D is uncertain. Germline values: CDR1 SGHRS, CDR2 YFSETQ. The CDR3 sequence is 16 residues long. Trimming shortened V by 1 base and J by 0 bases, and 12 bases separated the two germline ends. CDR3 loop: CASSLLSTPSTDTQYF. CDR3 coding DNA: TGCGCCAGCAGCTTGTTGAGTACCCCTAGCACAGATACGCAGTATTTT.

The chain couples TRBV29-1 to TRBJ1-3; no clear D. Trimming shortened V by 0 bases and J by 4 bases, and 7 bases separated the two germline ends. Germline V CDR1 and CDR2: SQVTM, ANQGSEA. The CDR3 is 13 residues long. CDR3 loop: CSVEDLGGNTIYF. The CDR3 nucleotides read TGCAGCGTTGAAGACCTAGGAGGAAACACCATATATTTT.

The genes are TRBV6-5 and TRBJ1-5; weak D call: TRBD1 (6 bases). The CDR3 sequence is 15 residues long. V lost 5 bases, J lost 6 bases, and 17 bases lay in between. The germline V gene encodes CDR1 MNHEY and CDR2 SVGAGI. The CDR3 sequence is CASSANRDLIQPQHF. The CDR3, as DNA: TGTGCCAGCAGTGCGAACAGGGATTTGATTCAGCCCCAGCATTTT.

The chain is built from TRBV7-6 and TRBJ2-7; D unclear. The CDR3 sequence is 13 residues long. The germline CDR1 and CDR2 sequences are SGHVS and FNYEAQ. The ends were cut back, 5 bases at V and 5 bases at J, with 13 bases in the middle. The DNA of the CDR3 is TGTGCCAGCAGCCCGCTACCTTCCCACGAGCAGTACTTC. Residues: CASSPLPSHEQYF.

This clonotype has more than one count but fewer than ten. This chain uses TRBV6-2 or TRBV6-3 with TRBJ2-3; 7 bases fit TRBD2. CDR3 size: 14 residues. The germline V gene encodes CDR1 MNHEY and CDR2 SVGEGT. V dropped 7 bases and J dropped 2; count of bases not matched to a gene: 6. The CDR3 DNA reads TGTGCCAGCAAACCCGGGACTACCACAGATACGCAGTATTTT. As protein: CASKPGTTTDTQYF.

This clonotype was counted a few times. The genes are TRBV9 and TRBJ1-2; 9 nucleotides match TRBD1. The V gene end was trimmed by 0 bases and the J gene end by 6 bases; junction bases not matched to a gene: 3. Germline loops: CDR1 SGDLS, CDR2 YYNGEE. This CDR3 contains 14 residues. CDR3 bases: TGTGCCAGCAGCGTAGTAGGGACAGGGAATGGCTACACCTTC. It specifies CASSVVGTGNGYTF.

The chain links TRBV7-9 to TRBJ1-6; D not certain. The CDR3 runs 11 residues. Trimming took off 3 bases at V and 10 bases at J, with 4 bases between the two ends. Per germline, CDR1 SEHNR and CDR2 FQNEAQ (reference sequence). The CDR3 DNA reads TGTGCCAGCAGCTTTGGGTCACCCCTCCACTTT. Its translation: CASSFGSPLHF.

This chain links TRBV21-1 with TRBJ2-7; no check of the table's D call, TRBD1, against the DNA was made. TRBV21-1 is annotated as a pseudogene. The CDR3 is 14 amino acids. In DNA, the CDR3 is TGTGCCCACCAAGGTTCGGACAGACCCTACGAGCAGTACTTC. Translated: CAHQGSDRPYEQYF.

The V and J genes are TRBV18 and TRBJ1-5; 8 nucleotides line up with TRBD1. The ends lost 9 bases at V and 6 bases at J; junction bases unmatched: 13. CDR1 KGHSH and CDR2 LQKENI come from the germline V gene. There are 15 residues in the CDR3. Here the CDR3 DNA reads TGTGCCAGTACAAAGGACAGGGTAGAATCTCAGCCCCAGCATTTT. It is translated as CASTKDRVESQPQHF.